One sample yielded the 9 T cell receptor beta chains listed below, sequenced in a study of CD4 and CD8 cells across lung adenocarcinoma regions. TCRdb recomputed calls from the PCR reads with MiXCR, one row per CDR3 protein. The data contain thousands of distinct CDR3 sequences, 55% to 65% of them singletons. Material for sequencing was CD4+ T cells from the center of a lung tumor. These receptors all come from a female donor with lung adenocarcinoma. The CD4 and CD8 labels of this study may be unreliable.

This clonotype appeared a few times. The chain carries TRBV7-2 and TRBJ2-1; D gene uncertain. The V end was cut by 5 bases, the J end by 0 bases, with 11 bases between. This CDR3 region has 15 residues. CDR1 SGHTA and CDR2 FQGNSA come from the germline V gene. The CDR3 DNA sequence: TGTGCCAGCAGCATTAGCTGGAGCTCCTACAATGAGCAGTTCTTC. Encoded protein: CASSISWSSYNEQFF.

V and J are TRBV6-5 and TRBJ2-7; D is possibly TRBD2 (6 bases). Trimming removed 0 bases at V and 8 bases at J, with 8 bases between. CDR3 size: 12 residues. In germline, CDR1 is MNHEY, CDR2 SVGAGI. The CDR3 loop is CASSYSAGKQYF. The CDR3 bases are TGTGCCAGCAGTTACTCCGCGGGGAAGCAGTACTTC.

This clonotype occurred a few times. The chain employs TRBV6-1 and TRBJ2-7, with a tentative D call TRBD1 (6 bases). Trimming stripped 6 bases from V and 1 base from J, with 13 bases between. Germline assignment: CDR1 MNHNS and CDR2 SASEGT. The CDR3 spans 14 residues. Here the CDR3 reads CASRKYRESYEQYF. CDR3 sequence (DNA): TGTGCCAGCAGAAAATACAGGGAATCCTACGAGCAGTACTTC.

This clonotype was seen more than once but under ten times. This chain links TRBV6-1 with TRBJ2-1, with 7 bases identical to TRBD2. The end of the DNA fits TRBJ2-5 better, so the J call may be wrong. The CDR3 covers 14 residues. Germline V gene sequence: CDR1 MNHNS, CDR2 SASEGT. DNA for the CDR3: TGTGCCAGCAGTGAAGGCGGGAGCCAAGAGACCCAGTACTTC. It is translated as CASSEGGSQETQYF.

V and J are TRBV11-2 and TRBJ2-7; 9 bases are a match to TRBD2. V lost 1 base to trimming and J lost 1 base; unmatched junction nucleotides: 17. CDR1 and CDR2 (germline): SGHAT, FQNNGV. This CDR3 is 20 amino acids long. CDR3 DNA sequence: TGTGCCAGCAGCTTAGTCTTGTCGGTAGCGGGAGTTCCCCGATCCTACGAGCAGTACTTC. Amino acids: CASSLVLSVAGVPRSYEQYF.

The chain recombines TRBV6-4 with TRBJ2-5; the D is unclear. Looked up from germline, CDR1 is MRHNA and CDR2 is SNTAGT. This CDR3 contains 15 residues. V was pared by 6 bases and J by 6 bases, with 20 bases between. In nucleotides, the CDR3 is TGTGCCAGCAGAAACTGCTACCTTTGCCTTAAGACCCAGTACTTC. The encoded protein is CASRNCYLCLKTQYF.

The chain combines TRBV6-1 with TRBJ1-1; weak D call: TRBD1 (5 bases). The CDR3 runs to 14 residues. Germline CDR1 reads MNHNS; CDR2 reads SASEGT. Between the trimmed V and J ends, which lost 8 bases and 2 bases, there was a span of 15 bases. The DNA for the CDR3 is TGTGCCAGCTTAAACTTTGGGGGAAACACTGAAGCTTTCTTT. It specifies CASLNFGGNTEAFF.

The chain employs TRBV7-2 and TRBJ2-1; TRBD2 matches 8 bases. The germline V gene encodes CDR1 SGHTA and CDR2 FQGNSA. This CDR3 comprises 15 residues. V dropped 5 bases and J dropped 8; count of bases not matched to a gene: 11. The CDR3 sequence is CASSGSGRGSYEQFF. In DNA, the CDR3 is TGTGCCAGCAGCGGCAGCGGGAGAGGGAGCTATGAGCAGTTCTTC.

This clonotype was detected only a few times. The rearrangement joins TRBV6-1 to TRBJ2-7, with TRBD2 identical over 15 bases. V trimming: 7 bases; J trimming: 2 bases; junction bases outside the gene matches: 12. The CDR3 has 18 amino acids. Germline-derived CDR1 and CDR2 are MNHNS and SASEGT. The CDR3 sequence: CASNDRGLAGGIPYEQYF. The CDR3 DNA reads TGTGCCAGCAACGACCGCGGACTAGCGGGAGGGATCCCCTACGAGCAGTACTTC.